The table lists the clone carrying this T cell receptor beta chain with a count of one. This sample is part of a study of blood T cell repertoires in COVID-19. The protocol was immunoSEQ multiplex PCR, while the TCRdb copy is restricted to in-frame clones and leaves out a portion. The sample includes 310,000 or so clones, 87% seen only once; the top ten take about 6%. The material sequenced was PBMCs or T cells enriched from blood (not recorded which). The receptor was derived from a young woman who had recovered from COVID-19.

The CDR3 region is CASSGTANTEAFF. The CDR3 DNA sequence: TGTGCCAGCAGCGGAACAGCGAACACTGAAGCTTTCTTT. V usage is TRBV27 and J usage is TRBJ1-1, with no clear D. Germline V lookup: CDR1 MNHEY, CDR2 SMNVEV (reference sequence). CDR3 length equals 13 residues. Trimming shortened V by 6 bases and J by 1 base, and 9 bases separated the two germline ends.